This TCR beta chain was profiled in a study of T cell clonotyping in hematopoietic cell transplantation. CDR3 length equals 13 residues. The V and J ends lost 4 bases and 5 bases, in that order; junction bases with no gene match: 5. From germline, CDR1 is SGDLS and CDR2 YYNGEE. The assay was immunoSEQ multiplex PCR, and TCRdb's table has in-frame clones only and misses some. This table holds approximately 20,000 clones, roughly 84% found once. The receptor was isolated from a man aged 60-69 years in good health. Some clones in this sample may be carry-over from other donors' samples. The sequenced material came from peripheral blood mononuclear cells. This rearrangement joins TRBV9 to TRBJ2-7; 8 positions match TRBD2. The CDR3 protein is CASSISGKDEQYF. The DNA of the CDR3 is TGTGCCAGCAGCATTAGCGGGAAGGACGAGCAGTACTTC.